The source of this T cell receptor (beta chain) is a study of T cell responses to AZD1222 COVID-19 vaccine (dated by TCRdb to the early 2020s). With regard to the full study: AZD1222 recipients whose second dose came at about 4 weeks and those whose second dose came at about 12 weeks were combined into one group, since spike-specific TCR depth and breadth did not differ between the two schedules. A total of roughly 240 trial participants underwent TCR sequencing, of whom some 210 received two doses of AZD1222 and about 25 received two doses of the MenACWY control vaccine. Trial participants were enrolled by age into subgroups of 18-55, 56-69 and 70-plus years, and about 150, 27 and 61 TCR-sequenced participants, respectively, were included in these subgroups.

Per the publication, the time point label means: baseline before first vaccination. Vaccinee samples came from UK trials COV001 and COV002, including a single-blind randomized controlled phase 2/3 trial of AZD1222 (ChAdOx1 nCoV-19) in healthy adults. For TCRbeta chain sequencing, PBMC samples from trial participants were taken at day 0 and at day 28 after the second dose. The research as a whole found: After two AZD1222 doses, spike-specific TCR breadth and depth were significantly higher than at day 0 and than in MenACWY recipients. Conclusions about previously exposed vaccinees were limited because only six AZD1222 recipients were SARS-CoV-2 seropositive at baseline. No day 14 peak-response samples were available, so repertoires were characterized only after the peak T cell response. The whole spike protein was spanned by vaccine-associated CD4 TCRs, and dominant responses were seen in regions 160-218 and 743-854. In the small 56-69-year group, the increase in depth fell short of significance, most likely because of low power. Most participants were white British and females outnumbered males, and the authors suggested that clonal diversity may have been underestimated. Epitopes outside the regions mutated in the B.1.351 and B.1.1.7 variants were reportedly recognized by nearly half of the unique spike-specific TCRs.

This clone showed up just a few times. Its specific antigen is unknown. No much larger clonotype is one base removed from it; base qualities were not supplied. The CDR3 regions of human TCRbeta chains were analyzed by immunosequencing. The original pipeline was this. Repertoire TCRs were matched against a reference library of SARS-CoV-2-specific TCRs generated with the MIRA antigen-specificity platform. Breadth meant the fraction of unique TCRs that were SARS-CoV-2-associated, whereas depth meant the fraction of total T cells that were SARS-CoV-2-associated. Using the MIRA data, each spike-specific TCR was assigned both to the spike region to which the TCR was reactive and to a CD4 or CD8 class. Log10-transformed breadth and depth values were compared by one-way ANOVA with Sidak's multiple comparisons tests. The source is immuneACCESS, and TCRdb retained only in-frame sequences with V and J called. Part of the clones is not carried over; for the studies checked, unresolved V genes explain less than half of this, and the remainder is unexplained. The V and J calls and the clone size are those of that table, but D and trimming were determined from the DNA. In all, the sample holds 150,000 to 200,000 clones, and 85% to 95% of those were seen once. Together, the top ten hold 0.7% to 0.9% of the sample.

The germline V gene (reference sequence) gives CDR1 as SEHNR and CDR2 as FQNEAQ. The CDR3 goes from the cysteine to the phenylalanine over 16 residues. Only the CDR3 DNA is retained, 48 bases long and in frame from the first base. Clipping removes 7 bases from V and 3 bases from J, with 7 as the unmatched junction base count. Sequences were derived from peripheral blood, sampled on day 0 of AZD1222 vaccination. Recombination connected TRBV7-9 to TRBJ1-6, with TRBD1 matching 9 junction bases. This receptor was identified in an adult in good health. The CDR3 amino acid sequence is: CASTYTGGGYNSPLHF. The sequenced DNA is TGTGCCAGCACCTATACAGGGGGCGGCTATAATTCACCCCTCCACTTT.